The rows below give T cell receptor beta chains drawn from one sample of a study of cytomegalovirus exposure and HLA in healthy donors. The repertoire was sequenced with immunoSEQ multiplex PCR; TCRdb's copy has only in-frame clones and lacks some. The sample shows over 50,000 clones, about 96% of them seen only once. Sequenced material: PBMCs. All receptors derive from a woman aged 18-29 years in good health and CMV-seronegative. The CDR3 runs from the conserved cysteine through the conserved F or W. Each record gives: CDR3 DNA, CDR3 protein, D gene, clone size, V gene, J gene. D genes are given only for firm matches. Clone size is not always given. Where it is, it says once, few, many or a class for expanded clones.

DNA: TGTGCCAGCAGTGAAGCGCTTCGTGGGGGGAGGAACGAGCAGTACTTC
CDR3: CASSEALRGGRNEQYF
D: NA
size: NA
V: TRBV2
J: TRBJ2-7

DNA: TGTGCCAGCAGTTTTGCCACCCTCGGGGTGAACACTGAAGCTTTCTTT
CDR3: CASSFATLGVNTEAFF
D: NA
size: NA
V: TRBV28
J: TRBJ1-1

DNA: TGTGCCACCAGTAAAGAAGAGGTGGGACAGGGGTTCGCCGGGGAGCTGTTTTTT
CDR3: CATSKEEVGQGFAGELFF
D: TRBD1
size: NA
V: TRBV15
J: TRBJ2-2

DNA: TGTGCCAGCTCACCAGGCCAGGGGGAGAACACTGAAGCTTTCTTT
CDR3: CASSPGQGENTEAFF
D: TRBD1
size: NA
V: TRBV18
J: TRBJ1-1

DNA: TGTGCCAGCAGTGACGTTACGACAGGGGAGGGCTACACCTTC
CDR3: CASSDVTTGEGYTF
D: TRBD1
size: NA
V: TRBV25-1
J: TRBJ1-2

DNA: TGTGCCAGCCCCCCCGACAGGGTCGGAGCGAACACTGAAGCTTTCTTT
CDR3: CASPPDRVGANTEAFF
D: TRBD1
size: NA
V: TRBV2
J: TRBJ1-1

DNA: TGTGCCATCAGGCGGGGAGGGACCTACGAGCAGTACTTC
CDR3: CAIRRGGTYEQYF
D: TRBD2
size: NA
V: TRBV10-3
J: TRBJ2-7

DNA: TGTGCCAGCAGTGGGGGTCGGGACAGGGACACTGAAGCTTTCTTT
CDR3: CASSGGRDRDTEAFF
D: TRBD1
size: NA
V: TRBV27
J: TRBJ1-1

DNA: TGTGCCAGCAGCCCGACGACAGGGCACCAAGAGACCCAGTACTTC
CDR3: CASSPTTGHQETQYF
D: TRBD1
size: NA
V: TRBV7-3
J: TRBJ2-5

DNA: TGTGCCAGTAGTATGGGGACAGGGCAGAGATCCTACGAGCAGTACTTC
CDR3: CASSMGTGQRSYEQYF
D: TRBD1
size: NA
V: TRBV19
J: TRBJ2-7

DNA: TGTGCCAGCTCACCACTCGGTCCCGGGGAGCTGTTTTTT
CDR3: CASSPLGPGELFF
D: NA
size: NA
V: TRBV18
J: TRBJ2-2

DNA: TGTGCCAGCAGCCAAGAGCGGGGGGGCTACAATGAGCAGTTCTTC
CDR3: CASSQERGGYNEQFF
D: TRBD2
size: once
V: TRBV14
J: TRBJ2-1